What follows are 9 T cell receptor beta chains derived from one specimen sequenced in a study of T cell responses to AZD1222 COVID-19 vaccine. Assay: immunoSEQ multiplex PCR; the TCRdb copy retains only in-frame clones and omits some. The profile covers 120,000 to 150,000 clones, with 90% to 95% appearing a single time and 5.2% taken by the ten largest. The sequencing here drew on peripheral blood, taken on day 0 of AZD1222 vaccination. All receptors derive from an adult in good health.

The rearrangement uses TRBV6-4 and TRBJ2-2; D remains unclear. Trimming left V 6 bases short and J 2 bases short, with 13 bases between. From germline, CDR1 is MRHNA and CDR2 SNTAGT. CDR3 length equals 15 residues. The CDR3 DNA reads TGTGCCAGCAGCTTGAATATAGAAAACACCGGGGAGCTGTTTTTT. This sequence encodes CASSLNIENTGELFF.

CDR3 loop: CASRLGTSGSSTDTQYF. The CDR3 bases are TGTGCCAGCAGGTTAGGGACTAGCGGGAGCAGCACAGATACGCAGTATTTT. The rearrangement joins TRBV28 to TRBJ2-3; the match to TRBD2 covers 14 bases. Germline V gene lookup returns CDR1 MDHEN and CDR2 SYDVKM. The CDR3 covers 17 residues. The V segment lost 6 bases and the J segment 0 bases; nucleotides outside the gene matches: 5.

The chain has TRBV9 and TRBJ1-1; 7 bases line up with TRBD1. The CDR3 sequence is 13 residues long. Germline assignment: CDR1 SGDLS and CDR2 YYNGEE. The ends lost 4 bases at V and 3 bases at J; junction bases unmatched: 3. In DNA, the CDR3 is TGTGCCAGCAGCCCCAGGGGGGACACTGAAGCTTTCTTT. This translates into CASSPRGDTEAFF.

This chain connects TRBV10-3 to TRBJ2-1; 9 nucleotides agree with TRBD1. J gave up 8 bases and V 8 bases, and 13 bases lay outside the gene matches. Germline assignment: CDR1 ENHRY and CDR2 SYGVKD. The CDR3 loop spans 15 amino acids. The CDR3 spells CAILQVRGTGYEQFF. The CDR3 DNA reads as TGTGCCATCCTTCAAGTGCGGGGGACAGGGTATGAGCAGTTCTTC.

On this clone itself: Different DNA sequences within this sample yield the same CDR3. The rearrangement joins TRBV12-3 or TRBV12-4 to TRBJ1-2; unclear D gene. The CDR3 contains 11 residues. The V gene lost 1 base and the J gene lost 8 bases, with 5 bases spanning the gap. Here the CDR3 reads CASSLGWGYTF. In DNA form, the CDR3 reads TGTGCCAGCAGTTTAGGTTGGGGCTACACCTTC.

The chain couples TRBV7-9 to TRBJ2-1; D may be TRBD1 or TRBD2 (6 bases each). Germline-derived CDR1 and CDR2 are SEHNR and FQNEAQ (reference sequence). The CDR3 totals 15 residues. V was trimmed by 0 bases and J by 9 bases, leaving 15 bases between them. Here the CDR3 reads CASSLARGAIPEQFF. The CDR3 DNA follows: TGTGCCAGCAGCTTAGCTAGGGGGGCGATTCCTGAGCAGTTCTTC.

This chain links TRBV13 with TRBJ2-2; possibly TRBD2 for D (7 bases). Trimming took off 2 bases at V and 4 bases at J, with 14 bases between the two ends. The CDR3 runs to 16 residues. Germline V lookup: CDR1 PRHDT, CDR2 FYEKMQ (reference sequence). The CDR3 DNA reads as TGTGCCAGCAGCTTATTAGGGGGAGGGCCCACCGGGGAGCTGTTTTTT. Translating gives CASSLLGGGPTGELFF.

The chain links TRBV6-6 to TRBJ2-5; tentative D call: TRBD2 (6 bases). V was pared by 7 bases and J by 5 bases, with 20 bases between. Germline CDR1 and CDR2: MNHNY and SVGAGI (reference sequence). The CDR3 runs to 15 residues. This CDR3 is CASTFGGVARETQYF. The DNA of the CDR3 is TGTGCCAGCACTTTCGGGGGAGTAGCCCGGGAGACCCAGTACTTC.

This chain joins TRBV19 and TRBJ2-5, with D possibly matching TRBD2 (6 bases). Trimming removed 6 bases from V and 2 bases from J, with 16 bases in between. This CDR3 region has 15 residues. The germline CDR1 and CDR2 sequences are LNHDA and SQIVND (reference sequence). CDR3 sequence reads: CASSPGVAVQETQYF. The CDR3 nucleotides are TGTGCCAGTAGCCCCGGGGTAGCGGTTCAAGAGACCCAGTACTTC.